This T cell receptor beta chain was sequenced during a study of T-cell reconstitution after alpha-beta-depleted transplantation in children. To note about this clonotype: No antigen is known for it.

CDR1 is ENHRY, CDR2 SYGVKD, per germline. Trimming took 4 bases from V and 6 from J, leaving 10 bases between them. This CDR3 is built from 12 residues. Study observations and caveats: Reported findings indicate that, about two months after transplant, alpha-beta T cells came from several hundred expanded clones, which were derived from non-depleted graft cells. It was surviving recipient T cells and thymic progenitors that gave some patients high TCRbeta diversity at day 60. At one year after transplant, newly produced T cells mostly accounted for T-cell counts and diversity.

Preparation of the TCRbeta library involved a method that used unique molecular identifiers. TCRdb fed the PCR reads into MiXCR, producing one record per CDR3 protein. Found here are hundreds of thousands of distinct CDR3 sequences, roughly 15% of them singletons; the top ten hold about 5%. The sequence derives from a male patient between 10 and 17 years old who had a stem cell transplant for acute lymphoblastic leukemia, so the T cells may come from the graft donor. The input for sequencing was PBMCs, mostly from graft donor cells, taken 360 days after TCRalphabeta/CD19-depleted stem cell transplant. The chain has TRBV10-3 and TRBJ2-7; D is undetermined. The CDR3: CAISGILREQYF. Written as DNA, the CDR3 is TGTGCCATCAGTGGCATCCTCCGCGAGCAGTACTTC.